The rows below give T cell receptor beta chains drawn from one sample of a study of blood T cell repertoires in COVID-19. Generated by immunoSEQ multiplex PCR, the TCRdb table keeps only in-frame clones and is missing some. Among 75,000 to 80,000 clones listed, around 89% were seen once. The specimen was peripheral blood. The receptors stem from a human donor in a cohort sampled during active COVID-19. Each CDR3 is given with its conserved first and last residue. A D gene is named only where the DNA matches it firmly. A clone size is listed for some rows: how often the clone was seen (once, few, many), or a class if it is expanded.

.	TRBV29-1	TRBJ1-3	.	CSVADSRNTIYF	TGCAGCGTCGCTGACAGTAGAAACACCATATATTTT
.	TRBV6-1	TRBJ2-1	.	CASSLLRLDYNEQFF	TGTGCCAGCAGCCTTTTAAGACTAGACTACAATGAGCAGTTCTTC
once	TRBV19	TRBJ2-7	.	CASSIARDSYEQYF	TGTGCCAGTAGTATAGCCAGGGACTCCTACGAGCAGTACTTC
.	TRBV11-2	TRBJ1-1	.	CASSLTVGFPAFF	TGTGCCAGCAGCTTAACGGTCGGGTTTCCAGCTTTCTTT
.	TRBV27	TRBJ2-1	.	CASSLDSHLYNEQFF	TGTGCCAGCAGTTTGGACAGTCACCTCTACAATGAGCAGTTCTTC
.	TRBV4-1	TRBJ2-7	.	CASSASGSSLSYEQYF	TGCGCCAGCAGCGCTTCCGGGAGCAGCCTCTCCTACGAGCAGTACTTC
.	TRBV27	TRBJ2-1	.	CASSFSGDSYNEQFF	TGTGCCAGCAGCTTTAGCGGAGACTCCTACAATGAGCAGTTCTTC
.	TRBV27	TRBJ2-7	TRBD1	CASSYRTGSYEQYF	TGTGCCAGCAGTTACAGGACAGGGTCCTACGAGCAGTACTTC
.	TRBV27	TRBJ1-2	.	CATLFSFGGANIFNYGYTF	TGTGCCACCCTCTTTTCTTTTGGAGGGGCGAATATATTTAACTATGGCTACACCTTC
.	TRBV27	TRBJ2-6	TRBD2	CASSLLAGVSGANVLTF	TGTGCCAGCAGTTTACTGGCGGGAGTATCGGGGGCCAACGTCCTGACTTTC
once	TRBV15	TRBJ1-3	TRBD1	CATSVITGVLGSGNTIYF	TGTGCCACCAGCGTCATCACAGGGGTTTTAGGTTCAGGAAACACCATATATTTT
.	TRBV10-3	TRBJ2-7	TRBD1	CAISPPDRAEQYF	TGTGCCATCAGTCCCCCGGACAGGGCCGAGCAGTACTTC
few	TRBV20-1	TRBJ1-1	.	CRGAMNTEAFF	TGCAGGGGGGCCATGAACACTGAAGCTTTCTTT
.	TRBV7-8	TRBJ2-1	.	CASSLDWNEQFF	TGTGCCAGCAGCCTGGACTGGAATGAGCAGTTCTTC
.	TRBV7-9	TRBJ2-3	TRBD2	CASSLRSGGRASTDTQYF	TGTGCCAGCAGCTTAAGATCCGGCGGGAGGGCTAGCACAGATACGCAGTATTTT
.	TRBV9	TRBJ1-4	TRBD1	CASSLGQVNEKLFF	TGTGCCAGCAGCCTGGGACAGGTGAATGAAAAACTGTTTTTT
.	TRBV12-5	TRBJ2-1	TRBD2	CASGPRGRASYNEQFF	TGTGCTAGTGGTCCCCGGGGGAGGGCCTCCTACAATGAGCAGTTCTTC
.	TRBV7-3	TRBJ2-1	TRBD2	CASSLSSGGSYNEQFF	TGTGCCAGCAGCTTATCTAGCGGGGGGTCCTACAATGAGCAGTTCTTC
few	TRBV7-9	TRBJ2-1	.	CASSHGRSETNEQFF	TGTGCCAGCAGCCATGGGAGGTCTGAAACTAATGAGCAGTTCTTC
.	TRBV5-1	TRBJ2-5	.	CASSFKETQYF	TGCGCCAGCAGCTTTAAAGAGACCCAGTACTTC
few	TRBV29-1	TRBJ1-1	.	CSVKPGGDTEAFF	TGCAGCGTCAAACCGGGGGGTGACACTGAAGCTTTCTTT
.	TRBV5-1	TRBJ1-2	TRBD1	CASSSGQLANYGYTF	TGCGCCAGCAGCTCGGGACAGCTCGCTAACTATGGCTACACCTTC
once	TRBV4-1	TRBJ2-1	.	CASSQVVSVGEQFF	TGCGCCAGCAGCCAAGTTGTTTCAGTTGGTGAGCAGTTCTTC
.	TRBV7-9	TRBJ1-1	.	CASSPRNVKAFF	TGTGCCAGCAGCCCTAGAAACGTTAAAGCTTTCTTT
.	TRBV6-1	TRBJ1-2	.	CASSEAGANYGYTF	TGTGCCAGCAGTGAAGCGGGAGCTAACTATGGCTACACCTTC
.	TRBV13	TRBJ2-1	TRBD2	CASSSGLAGVVEQFF	TGTGCCAGCAGCTCCGGGCTAGCGGGAGTAGTTGAGCAGTTCTTC